One sample yielded the 8 T cell receptor beta chains listed below, sequenced in a study of cytomegalovirus exposure and HLA in healthy donors. The PCR used 60 Vbeta and 13 Jbeta primers. Clones were read by immunoSEQ multiplex PCR, and TCRdb kept only the in-frame ones, dropping some. Of 180,000 or so clones listed, about 79% were seen once; the top ten hold 1.5% to 2%. What was sequenced was PBMCs. These receptors all come from a man younger than 35 in good health and CMV-seronegative.

The chain combines TRBV18 with TRBJ1-1; 7 bases match TRBD1. CDR3 size: 14 residues. The germline CDR1 and CDR2 sequences are KGHSH and LQKENI. Trimming cost V 5 bases and J 0 bases; bases outside gene matches: 3. CDR3 residues: CASSSGTVNTEAFF. The CDR3 nucleotides are TGTGCCAGCTCATCAGGGACAGTGAACACTGAAGCTTTCTTT.

The chain employs TRBV27 and TRBJ2-6, with D possibly being TRBD1 (5 bases). V lost 5 bases to trimming and J lost 0 bases, with 14 bases between them. This CDR3 region has 17 residues. Germline CDR1 reads MNHEY; CDR2 reads SMNVEV (reference sequence). The CDR3 DNA sequence: TGTGCCAGCAGTCCCTTGACAGCCCCCTCTGGGGCCAACGTCCTGACTTTC. Translation gives CASSPLTAPSGANVLTF. Drawing the rest from reference TRBV27 and TRBJ2-6, the complete variable domain is EAQVTQNPRYLITVTGKKLTVTCSQNMNHEYMSWYRQDPGLGLRQIYYSMNVEVTDKGDVPEGYKVSRKEKRNFPLILESPSPNQTSLYFCASSPLTAPSGANVLTFGAGSRLTVL.

The chain carries TRBV5-4 and TRBJ1-5, with TRBD1 as a possible D gene (5 bases). Deletions cut 1 base from V and 0 bases from J, with 11 bases between. The germline V gene has CDR1 SGHNT and CDR2 YYREEE (reference sequence). The CDR3 totals 16 residues. CDR3 in amino acids: CASSLTGTYSNQPQHF. Written as DNA, the CDR3 is TGTGCCAGCAGCTTGACCGGGACTTATAGCAATCAGCCCCAGCATTTT.

Here the CDR3 DNA reads TGTGCCAGCACCCCGCCCGGGGGGAGCGAGCAGTACTTC. Its protein product is CASTPPGGSEQYF. The chain recombines TRBV7-9 with TRBJ2-7, with 7 nucleotides matching TRBD2. V was clipped by 7 bases and J by 6 bases; unmatched bases: 9. This CDR3 spans 13 amino acids. Germline V lookup: CDR1 SEHNR, CDR2 FQNEAQ (reference sequence). Using reference TRBV7-9 and TRBJ2-7 for the parts outside the CDR3, the full variable domain is DTGVSQNPRHKITKRGQNVTFRCDPISEHNRLYWYRQTLGQGPEFLTYFQNEAQLEKSRLLSDRFSAERPKGSFSTLEIQRTEQGDSAMYLCASTPPGGSEQYFGPGTRLTVT.

CDR3 loop: CASTYTRGSHYGYTF. In DNA form, the CDR3 reads TGTGCCAGCACCTATACCCGGGGGTCTCACTATGGCTACACCTTC. The rearrangement uses TRBV6-5 and TRBJ1-2, with a weak D call TRBD1 (5 bases). Germline V gene lookup returns CDR1 MNHEY and CDR2 SVGAGI. This CDR3 has 15 amino acids. The V end lost 7 bases, the J end lost 3 bases, and 18 bases lay between the germline ends.

This clone has just a few counts. V gene TRBV2 combines with J gene TRBJ1-5; 7 positions agree with TRBD1. Germline V CDR1 and CDR2: SNHLY, FYNNEI. The junction had 12 bases not matched to a gene; V was cut back by 6 bases and J by 7 bases. The CDR3 consists of 15 residues. The CDR3 DNA follows: TGTGCCAGCAGGGGTACGGGACAGCCTTACCAGCCCCAGCATTTT. The encoded protein is CASRGTGQPYQPQHF.

V usage is TRBV9 and J usage is TRBJ2-3, with TRBD2 matching 10 bases. Losses at the gene ends were 5 bases for V and 2 bases for J; bases not matched to a gene: 11. Per germline, CDR1 SGDLS and CDR2 YYNGEE. There are 17 residues in the CDR3. The CDR3 DNA reads as TGTGCCAGCAGAAGCGGGGGGGCCTACGGGTCCACAGATACGCAGTATTTT. It is translated as CASRSGGAYGSTDTQYF.

This rearrangement joins TRBV30 to TRBJ2-7, with 8 bases identical to TRBD2. From germline, CDR1 is GTSNPN and CDR2 SVGIG (reference sequence). V lost 2 bases, J lost 3 bases, and 15 bases stayed unmatched. This CDR3 is built from 17 residues. CDR3 bases: TGTGCCTGGAGTCACGGGGGGGCGAGCCCCGTAAGCTACGAGCAGTACTTC. Translating gives CAWSHGGASPVSYEQYF.